Each of the 25 T cell receptor beta chains below was sequenced from the same sample in a study of blood T cell repertoires in COVID-19. Only in-frame clones appear in the TCRdb table, and some are missing; sequencing was by immunoSEQ multiplex PCR. The table lists 250,000 to 400,000 clones, around nine tenths of them singletons. Sequences were obtained from peripheral blood. The source is a man in his fifties or sixties with active or convalescent COVID-19.

This sequence joins TRBV7-2 and TRBJ2-7, with 12 bases that match TRBD2. The CDR3 sequence is 17 residues long. Germline CDR1 and CDR2: SGHTA and FQGNSA. Losses at the gene ends were 0 bases for V and 4 bases for J; bases not matched to a gene: 7. CDR3 sequence: CASSLAASGRAIYEQYF. The CDR3 DNA reads TGTGCCAGCAGCTTAGCGGCTAGCGGGAGGGCCATTTACGAGCAGTACTTC.

This chain connects TRBV21-1 to TRBJ1-4; the table's D call of TRBD1 was not tested on the DNA. TRBV21-1 is flagged as a pseudogene. The CDR3 has 15 residues. CDR3 DNA sequence: TGTGCCAGCAGCAAACGGCAGGGGGCTCATGAAAAACTGTTTTTT. Encoded protein: CASSKRQGAHEKLFF.

This sequence joins TRBV5-4 and TRBJ2-4, with D possibly being TRBD2 (6 bases). V shed 2 bases and J shed 10 bases, with 16 bases lying between them. Germline V gene lookup returns CDR1 SGHNT and CDR2 YYREEE (reference sequence). The CDR3 contains 14 residues. CDR3 in amino acids: CASSFWGTAWIQYF. CDR3 DNA: TGTGCCAGCAGCTTTTGGGGGACTGCTTGGATTCAGTACTTC.

This clone was counted once. This chain joins TRBV5-4 and TRBJ2-2; D may be TRBD2 (5 bases). Germline CDR1 reads SGHNT; CDR2 reads YYREEE (reference sequence). The CDR3 has 13 residues. The V end lost 4 bases, the J end lost 7 bases, and 11 bases lay between the germline ends. CDR3 nucleotide sequence: TGTGCCAGCAGCCTACGGGGTGGCGGGGAGCTGTTTTTT. Amino acid sequence: CASSLRGGGELFF.

The chain is built from TRBV11-3 and TRBJ2-2, with 11 bases identical to TRBD2. Trimming removed 4 bases from V and 0 bases from J; junction bases left unmatched: 1. The CDR3 has 16 residues. Germline CDR1 and CDR2: SGHNT and YENEEA. The CDR3 sequence: CASSSTSGTNTGELFF. Written as DNA, the CDR3 is TGTGCCAGCAGCTCGACTAGCGGGACGAACACCGGGGAGCTGTTTTTT.

This clone was detected a few times. The rearrangement uses TRBV5-5 and TRBJ1-4; perhaps TRBD1 as D (5 bases). Trimming pared 1 base from V and 7 bases from J, leaving 14 bases between. CDR3 length: 15 amino acids. Germline CDR1 is SGHKS and CDR2 is YYEKEE (reference sequence). The CDR3: CASSLYGGDGEKLFF. The CDR3 nucleotides read TGTGCCAGCAGCTTGTATGGCGGGGACGGTGAAAAACTGTTTTTT.

The chain's CDR3 is CATSRGDTDDQPQHF. DNA for the CDR3: TGTGCCACCAGCAGAGGCGACACAGATGATCAGCCCCAGCATTTT. The gene calls are TRBV15 and TRBJ1-5; D is ambiguous. The CDR3 contains 15 residues. V dropped 1 base and J dropped 5 bases, with 12 bases sitting between them. CDR1 is LNHNV, CDR2 YYDKDF, per germline (reference sequence).

The rearrangement joins TRBV5-1 to TRBJ2-7; 7 bases match TRBD1. The germline gives CDR1 SGHRS, CDR2 YFSETQ. CDR3 length equals 12 residues. The V and J ends lost 5 bases and 6 bases, in that order; junction bases with no gene match: 5. CDR3 loop: CASSLTGSEQYF. CDR3 DNA: TGCGCCAGCAGTTTGACAGGGTCCGAGCAGTACTTC.

This chain links TRBV27 with TRBJ2-3, with D perhaps matching TRBD2 (6 bases). V shed 5 bases and J shed 1 base, with 37 bases lying between them. CDR1 is MNHEY, CDR2 SMNVEV, per germline (reference sequence). The CDR3 extends over 23 amino acids. The CDR3 DNA follows: TGTGCCAGCAGTCCGCCAGGGCTCATGGGGAGAGCGGGCGCCGTACGGGGCACAGATACGCAGTATTTT. Its translation is CASSPPGLMGRAGAVRGTDTQYF.

The rearrangement joins TRBV24-1 to TRBJ1-1; 7 nucleotides agree with TRBD1. Germline CDR1 and CDR2: KGHDR and SFDVKD. This CDR3 is 17 amino acids long. Trimming took 2 bases from V and 3 from J; bases not matched to a gene: 11. CDR3 sequence reads: CATSDSTGAPWYTEAFF. DNA for the CDR3: TGTGCCACCAGTGATTCAACAGGGGCCCCTTGGTACACTGAAGCTTTCTTT.

The chain combines TRBV19 with TRBJ2-3; 15 bases map to TRBD2. Germline V gives CDR1 LNHDA, CDR2 SQIVND (reference sequence). This CDR3 region has 16 residues. With 4 bases clipped from V and 6 bases from J, the junction kept 5 bases outside the gene matches. The CDR3 loop reads CASSRGTSGRLDTQYF. The CDR3 DNA sequence: TGTGCCAGTAGTAGGGGGACTAGCGGGAGGTTGGATACGCAGTATTTT.

The chain carries TRBV6-5 and TRBJ1-3; D call uncertain. The CDR3 spans 13 residues. Trimming removed 6 bases from V and 0 bases from J, with 6 bases in between. Germline V gene data show CDR1 as MNHEY and CDR2 as SVGAGI. The CDR3 sequence: CASSSHSGNTIYF. Here the CDR3 DNA reads TGTGCCAGCAGCTCACACTCTGGAAACACCATATATTTT.

The chain couples TRBV2 to TRBJ1-4; 7 positions agree with TRBD1. The junction had 8 bases not matched to a gene; V was cut back by 3 bases and J by 10 bases. Germline-derived CDR1 and CDR2 are SNHLY and FYNNEI. This CDR3 has 14 residues. CDR3 sequence reads: CASSEKGAEGKLFF. CDR3 bases: TGTGCCAGCAGTGAGAAGGGGGCAGAGGGAAAACTGTTTTTT.

J is TRBJ2-3 and V is TRBV7-3, with D perhaps TRBD1 (6 bases). Germline V gene data show CDR1 as SGHTA and CDR2 as FQGTGA. CDR3 length: 14 amino acids. Trimming stripped 2 bases from V and 2 bases from J, with 8 bases between. The CDR3 here is CASSLGGYTDTQYF. In nucleotides, the CDR3 is TGTGCCAGCAGCTTAGGGGGCTACACAGATACGCAGTATTTT.

The V call is TRBV7-9, the J call TRBJ1-2, with 9 bases matching TRBD1. V was clipped by 1 base and J by 9 bases; unmatched bases: 6. This CDR3 has 14 amino acids. The germline V gene encodes CDR1 SEHNR and CDR2 FQNEAQ (reference sequence). Here the CDR3 reads CASSLGGQGNRYTF. Written as DNA, the CDR3 is TGTGCCAGCAGCTTAGGAGGACAGGGGAATCGCTACACCTTC.

The chain is built from TRBV7-9 and TRBJ2-7; D remains ambiguous. This CDR3 region has 16 residues. The germline gives CDR1 SEHNR, CDR2 FQNEAQ (reference sequence). Trimming left V 5 bases short and J 2 bases short, with 19 bases between. This CDR3 is CASSPTNGLVAYEQYF. The CDR3 bases are TGTGCCAGCAGCCCCACGAACGGGTTAGTAGCCTACGAGCAGTACTTC.

V and J are TRBV7-2 and TRBJ1-4; possibly TRBD1 for D (6 bases). This CDR3 has 13 amino acids. The germline CDR1 and CDR2 sequences are SGHTA and FQGNSA. The V end lost 3 bases, the J end lost 7 bases, and 9 bases lay between the germline ends. Here the CDR3 DNA reads TGTGCCAGCAGCTTCCAGGGGTTTGAAAAACTGTTTTTT. Translation: CASSFQGFEKLFF. Filled out from reference TRBV7-2 and TRBJ1-4, the complete variable domain reads GAGVSQSPSNKVTEKGKDVELRCDPISGHTALYWYRQSLGQGLEFLIYFQGNSAPDKSGLPSDRFSAERTGGSVSTLTIQRTQQEDSAVYLCASSFQGFEKLFFGSGTQLSVL.

This chain connects TRBV6-5 to TRBJ1-5, with D possibly TRBD1 on 6 matching bases. CDR1 and CDR2 (germline): MNHEY, SVGAGI. The CDR3 is made up of 16 amino acids. Trimming stripped 4 bases from V and 0 bases from J, with 13 bases between. The CDR3 region has the DNA TGTGCCAGCAGTTCACAGGGAGCCCCTAGCAATCAGCCCCAGCATTTT. It specifies CASSSQGAPSNQPQHF.

CDR3 sequence (DNA): TGTGCCAGTAGCAGCCGACAGGGGTTAGAGGAGCAGTACTTC. Its protein is CASSSRQGLEEQYF. This chain links TRBV19 with TRBJ2-7, with 8 bases matching TRBD1. The CDR3 runs to 14 residues. Germline V gives CDR1 LNHDA, CDR2 SQIVND (reference sequence). V was pared by 6 bases and J by 7 bases, with 11 bases of the junction left unmatched.

This clone turned up a few times. The rearrangement joins TRBV3-1 (or the pseudogene TRBV3-2) to TRBJ1-3, with D maybe TRBD1 (6 bases). Germline lookup yields CDR1 LGHDT and CDR2 YNNKEL (reference sequence). Trimming pared 0 bases from V and 4 bases from J, leaving 10 bases between. The CDR3 loop spans 15 amino acids. CDR3 protein: CASSQEQGIGNTIYF. The CDR3 DNA reads as TGTGCCAGCAGCCAAGAACAGGGAATAGGAAACACCATATATTTT.

V and J are TRBV6-1 and TRBJ1-5; possible D gene TRBD1, 5 bases. Trimming shortened V by 2 bases and J by 5 bases, and 16 bases separated the two germline ends. Per the germline V gene, CDR1 is MNHNS and CDR2 is SASEGT. The CDR3 is made up of 16 amino acids. DNA for the CDR3: TGTGCCAGCAGTGAAAGGGGCAGGGTATTGGATCAGCCCCAGCATTTT. Translation: CASSERGRVLDQPQHF.

V is TRBV28 and J is TRBJ1-5; TRBD1 is a possible D gene (6 bases). Trimming removed 6 bases at V and 5 bases at J, with 11 bases between. CDR3 size: 13 residues. Germline V gene sequence: CDR1 MDHEN, CDR2 SYDVKM. The CDR3, as DNA: TGTGCCAGCAGATCGGACAGATATCAGCCCCAGCATTTT. This encodes CASRSDRYQPQHF.

The rearrangement joins TRBV29-1 to TRBJ2-1; 10 nucleotides align to TRBD2. The CDR3 is made up of 15 amino acids. With 3 bases clipped from V and 4 bases from J, the junction kept 6 bases outside the gene matches. Germline CDR1 is SQVTM and CDR2 is ANQGSEA. The CDR3 region has the DNA TGCAGCGTTGAGGGTTGGACTAGCGGTTACAATGAGCAGTTCTTC. It specifies CSVEGWTSGYNEQFF.

This clone was recorded once. The chain has TRBV30 and TRBJ1-1; no reliable D call. This CDR3 contains 12 residues. V was trimmed by 7 bases and J by 6 bases, leaving 15 bases between them. The germline gives CDR1 GTSNPN, CDR2 SVGIG (reference sequence). CDR3 in DNA: TGTGCCTATAGCCGGGGAACAGCTGAAGCTTTCTTT. It encodes CAYSRGTAEAFF.

This chain joins TRBV19 and TRBJ1-5, with D uncertain. V lost 3 bases to trimming and J lost 4 bases, with 7 bases between them. Germline V gene sequence: CDR1 LNHDA, CDR2 SQIVND (reference sequence). The CDR3 contains 13 residues. The CDR3 nucleotides are TGTGCCAGTAGTATTGAAGCGAATCAGCCCCAGCATTTT. It is translated as CASSIEANQPQHF. The entire variable domain, with the rest obtained from reference TRBV19 and TRBJ1-5, is as follows: DGGITQSPKYLFRKEGQNVTLSCEQNLNHDAMYWYRQDPGQGLRLIYYSQIVNDFQKGDIAEGYSVSREKKESFPLTVTSAQKNPTAFYLCASSIEANQPQHFGDGTRLSIL.